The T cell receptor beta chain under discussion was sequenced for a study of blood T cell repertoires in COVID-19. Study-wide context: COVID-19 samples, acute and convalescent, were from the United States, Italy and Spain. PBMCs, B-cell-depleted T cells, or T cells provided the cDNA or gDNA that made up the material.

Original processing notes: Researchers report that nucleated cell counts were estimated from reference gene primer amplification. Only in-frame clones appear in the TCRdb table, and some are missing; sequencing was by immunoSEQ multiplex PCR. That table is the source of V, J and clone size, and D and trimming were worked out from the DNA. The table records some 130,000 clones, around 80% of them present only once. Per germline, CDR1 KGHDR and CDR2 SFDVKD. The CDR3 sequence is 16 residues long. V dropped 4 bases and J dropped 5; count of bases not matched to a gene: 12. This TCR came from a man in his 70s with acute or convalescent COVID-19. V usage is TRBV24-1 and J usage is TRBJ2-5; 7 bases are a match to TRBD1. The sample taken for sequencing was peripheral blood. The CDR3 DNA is TGTGCCACCAGTGACCAGACAGGGACGAGAGGCGAGACCCAGTACTTC. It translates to CATSDQTGTRGETQYF.